This TCR beta chain was sequenced during a study of blood T cell repertoires in COVID-19. Study-level information: T cells, B-cell-depleted T cells, or PBMCs provided the cDNA or gDNA that served as material.

Germline CDR1 reads GTSNPN; CDR2 reads SVGIG (reference sequence). V was pared by 3 bases and J by 2 bases, with 5 bases of the junction left unmatched. The CDR3 is 15 amino acids. As handled by the study authors: Nucleated cell counts were estimated from reference gene primer amplification. The method was immunoSEQ multiplex PCR; TCRdb's version includes in-frame clones alone and lacks a portion of them. That table furnishes V, J and clone size, whereas the DNA furnished D and trimming. The top ten clones hold less than 6.5% of a sample with under 100,000 clones, more than 85% of them seen once. Sequencing used peripheral blood. The TCR originated in a man in his forties with acute or convalescent COVID-19. V and J are TRBV30 and TRBJ2-7; TRBD2 agrees at 12 bases. The CDR3 DNA reads TGTGCCTGGAGCCGAGGACTAGCGGGGACCTACGAGCAGTACTTC. Encoded protein: CAWSRGLAGTYEQYF.